This is a list of T cell receptor beta chains from one sample in a study of human T cells and chemical hapten exposure. TCRdb reprocessed the RACE reads with MiXCR, giving one entry per CDR3 protein. This sample has about 130,000 distinct CDR3 sequences, with approximately 8.3% found just once. Sequenced: whole blood. The source is a male donor in good health. Some clones in this sample may be carry-over from other donors' samples. Each CDR3 is given without its conserved first and last residue. D genes are given only for firm matches. Only part of the rows carry a size: once, few, many, or a class if the clone is expanded.

CDR3: ASSYETEAF
size: few
D: .
V: TRBV4-1
J: TRBJ1-1
length: 9

CDR3: SVREDRAYEQY
size: once
D: TRBD1
V: TRBV29-1
J: TRBJ2-7
length: 11

CDR3: SVGGGASNQPQH
size: .
D: .
V: TRBV29-1
J: TRBJ1-5
length: 12

CDR3: SAQTQLAGVTDTQY
size: many
D: TRBD2
V: TRBV20-1
J: TRBJ2-3
length: 14

CDR3: ASSLAAGGMGEKLF
size: .
D: .
V: TRBV7-2
J: TRBJ1-4
length: 14

CDR3: ASSPGTVSTNEKLF
size: .
D: .
V: TRBV4-2
J: TRBJ1-4
length: 14

CDR3: ATSDGAGGSGTDTQY
size: .
D: TRBD2
V: TRBV24-1
J: TRBJ2-3
length: 15

CDR3: ASRRQSQETQY
size: .
D: .
V: TRBV6-5
J: TRBJ2-5
length: 11

CDR3: ASSVAGTSGYYEQY
size: few
D: TRBD2
V: TRBV9
J: TRBJ2-7
length: 14

CDR3: AISRTRDAGANVLT
size: .
D: .
V: TRBV10-3
J: TRBJ2-6
length: 14

CDR3: ASSYGPSGLNTGELF
size: many
D: .
V: TRBV21-1
J: TRBJ2-2
length: 15

CDR3: ASSPGGGRSSYNEQF
size: .
D: TRBD2
V: TRBV5-1
J: TRBJ2-1
length: 15

CDR3: ASSQDHSTDTQY
size: few
D: .
V: TRBV4-3
J: TRBJ2-3
length: 12

CDR3: ASSLDRGSEKLF
size: few
D: TRBD1
V: TRBV5-8
J: TRBJ1-4
length: 12

CDR3: SARTGRSYNEQF
size: .
D: TRBD1
V: TRBV20-1
J: TRBJ2-1
length: 12

CDR3: ASSPPIDAKNIQY
size: many
D: .
V: TRBV12-3/TRBV12-4
J: TRBJ2-4
length: 13

CDR3: ASSTGLASNEQF
size: .
D: TRBD2
V: TRBV27
J: TRBJ2-1
length: 12